The T cell receptor beta chain described here comes from a study of blood T cell repertoires in COVID-19. Study processing details: By means of reference gene primer amplification, nucleated cell counts were estimated. TCRdb's copy holds only in-frame clones and misses some; the assay was immunoSEQ multiplex PCR. V, J and clone size are those of that table, while D and trimming were read from the DNA. The table records 58,000 or so clones, 60% to 85% of them present only once. The junction had 5 bases not matched to a gene; V was cut back by 4 bases and J by 8 bases. The CDR3 extends over 14 amino acids. Per germline, CDR1 ENHRY and CDR2 SYGVKD.

This receptor was identified in a human donor in a cohort sampled during active COVID-19. Sequenced material: peripheral blood. J is TRBJ2-1 and V is TRBV10-3, with TRBD1 identical over 10 bases. CDR3 coding DNA: TGTGCCATCAGTGGGGACAGGGGCATCTATGAGCAGTTCTTC. Its protein is CAISGDRGIYEQFF.